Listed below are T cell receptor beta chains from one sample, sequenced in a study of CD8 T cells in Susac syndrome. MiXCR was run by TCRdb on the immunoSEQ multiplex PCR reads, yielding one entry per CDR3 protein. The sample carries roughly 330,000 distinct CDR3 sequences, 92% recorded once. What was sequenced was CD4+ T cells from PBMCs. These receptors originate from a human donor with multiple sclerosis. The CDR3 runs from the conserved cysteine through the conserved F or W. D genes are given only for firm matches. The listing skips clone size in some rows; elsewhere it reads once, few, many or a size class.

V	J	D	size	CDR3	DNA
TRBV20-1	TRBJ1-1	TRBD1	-	CSARVGQGKAPEAFF	TGCAGTGCTAGAGTTGGACAGGGAAAAGCCCCTGAAGCTTTCTTT
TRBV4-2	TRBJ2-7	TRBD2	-	CASSHYSGNSYEQYF	TGTGCCAGCAGCCATTATAGCGGGAACTCCTACGAGCAGTACTTC
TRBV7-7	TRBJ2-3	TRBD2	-	CASSQGLPSTDTQYF	TGTGCTAGCAGCCAGGGACTACCTAGCACAGATACGCAGTATTTT
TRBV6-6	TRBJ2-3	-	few	CASSYSRGRTDTQYF	TGTGCCAGCAGTTACTCCAGAGGGCGCACAGATACGCAGTATTTT
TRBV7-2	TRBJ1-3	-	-	CASSSPGGNTIYF	TGTGCCAGCAGCTCGCCGGGCGGGAACACCATATATTTT
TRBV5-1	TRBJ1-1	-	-	CASSPTSVNTEAFF	TGCGCCAGCAGCCCCACCTCGGTGAACACTGAAGCTTTCTTT
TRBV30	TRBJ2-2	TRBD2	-	CAWDRGAGELFF	TGTGCCTGGGACCGGGGGGCCGGGGAGCTGTTTTTT
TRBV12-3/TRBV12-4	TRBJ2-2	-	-	CASSLGIPGTGELFF	TGTGCCAGCAGTTTAGGCATACCTGGCACCGGGGAGCTGTTTTTT
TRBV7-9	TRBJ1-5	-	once	CASSLAGGRNQPQHF	TGTGCCAGCAGCTTAGCGGGGGGTCGCAATCAGCCCCAGCATTTT
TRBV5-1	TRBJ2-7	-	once	CASSLVEGGPYEQYF	TGCGCCAGCAGCTTGGTGGAGGGGGGGCCATACGAGCAGTACTTC
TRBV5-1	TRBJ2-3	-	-	CASSLARAPSTDTQYF	TGCGCCAGCAGCTTGGCGCGCGCTCCTAGCACAGATACGCAGTATTTT
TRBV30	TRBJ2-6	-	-	CAWSAAQGILSGANVLTF	TGTGCCTGGAGTGCCGCCCAGGGGATACTCTCTGGGGCCAACGTCCTGACTTTC
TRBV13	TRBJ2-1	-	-	CASSHPAPGVNEQFF	TGTGCCAGCAGCCACCCGGCTCCTGGGGTCAATGAGCAGTTCTTC
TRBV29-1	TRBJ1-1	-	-	CSVEPGGYTEAFF	TGCAGCGTCGAACCCGGGGGGTACACTGAAGCTTTCTTT
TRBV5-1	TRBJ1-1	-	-	CASSPDSMNTEAFF	TGCGCCAGCAGCCCGGACAGCATGAACACTGAAGCTTTCTTT
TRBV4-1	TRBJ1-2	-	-	CASSQTSPRSGYTF	TGCGCCAGCAGCCAGACGTCCCCTAGAAGTGGCTACACCTTC
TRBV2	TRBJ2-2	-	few	CASRDRNTGELFF	TGTGCCAGCAGAGATCGAAACACCGGGGAGCTGTTTTTT
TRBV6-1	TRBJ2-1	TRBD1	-	CASSPPTTGGRERSYNEQFF	TGTGCCAGCAGCCCCCCGACGACAGGGGGTCGGGAGAGAAGCTACAATGAGCAGTTCTTC
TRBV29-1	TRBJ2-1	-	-	CSVDRGGSVNEQFF	TGCAGCGTTGACAGGGGGGGATCTGTCAATGAGCAGTTCTTC
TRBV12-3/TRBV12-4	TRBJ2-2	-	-	CASIRDPGSPGELFF	TGTGCCAGCATCCGGGACCCGGGTTCCCCCGGGGAGCTGTTTTTT
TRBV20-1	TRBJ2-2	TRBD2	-	CSARPLAGTANTGELFF	TGCAGTGCTAGACCTCTAGCGGGTACCGCGAACACCGGGGAGCTGTTTTTT
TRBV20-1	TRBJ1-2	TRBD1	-	CSARDGGQGSYGYTF	TGCAGTGCTAGAGATGGAGGACAGGGGAGCTATGGCTACACCTTC
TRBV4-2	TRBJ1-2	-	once	CASSQDPGQGNYGYTF	TGTGCCAGCAGCCAAGATCCGGGACAAGGGAACTATGGCTACACCTTC
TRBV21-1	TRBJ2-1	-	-	CASSNRTSGEAGEQFF	TGTGCCAGCAGCAATCGAACTAGCGGGGAGGCCGGTGAGCAGTTCTTC
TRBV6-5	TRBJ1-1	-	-	CASISTANTEAFF	TGTGCCAGCATCTCAACAGCGAACACTGAAGCTTTCTTT
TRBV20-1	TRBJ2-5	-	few	CSARDQETQYF	TGCAGTGCTAGGGACCAAGAGACCCAGTACTTC
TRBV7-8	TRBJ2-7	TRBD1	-	CASTPRRTGAVNEQYF	TGTGCCAGCACCCCCCGGAGGACAGGGGCGGTCAACGAGCAGTACTTC
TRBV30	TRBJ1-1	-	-	CAWRQDGEAFF	TGTGCCTGGAGGCAGGACGGTGAAGCTTTCTTT
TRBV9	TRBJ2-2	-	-	CASSLGTLANTGELFF	TGTGCCAGCAGCCTCGGGACTTTAGCGAACACCGGGGAGCTGTTTTTT
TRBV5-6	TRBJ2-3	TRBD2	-	CASSLFQLAGASDTQYF	TGTGCCAGCAGCTTGTTTCAACTAGCGGGGGCCTCAGATACGCAGTATTTT
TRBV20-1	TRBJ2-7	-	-	CSARKWDSSYEQYF	TGCAGTGCTAGAAAGTGGGATAGCTCCTACGAGCAGTACTTC
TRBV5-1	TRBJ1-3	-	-	CASSFTGSDGNTIYF	TGCGCCAGCAGCTTTACGGGATCCGATGGAAACACCATATATTTT
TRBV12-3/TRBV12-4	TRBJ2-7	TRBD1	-	CASSLVPGQASYEQYF	TGTGCCAGCAGTTTAGTTCCCGGACAGGCTTCCTACGAGCAGTACTTC
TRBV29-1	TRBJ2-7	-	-	CSAQRGGSSYEQYF	TGCAGCGCCCAACGCGGCGGAAGCTCCTACGAGCAGTACTTC
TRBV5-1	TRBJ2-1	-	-	CASHLSHNEQFF	TGCGCCAGCCACCTCAGTCACAATGAGCAGTTCTTC
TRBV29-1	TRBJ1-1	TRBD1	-	CSVSQGGDTEAFF	TGCAGCGTTTCCCAGGGGGGGGACACTGAAGCTTTCTTT
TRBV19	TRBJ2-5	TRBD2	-	CASSPLAGGPWTQYF	TGTGCCAGTAGTCCTCTAGCGGGGGGGCCGTGGACCCAGTACTTC
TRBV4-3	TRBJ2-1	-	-	CASSQGAANEQFF	TGCGCCAGCAGCCAAGGCGCAGCCAATGAGCAGTTCTTC
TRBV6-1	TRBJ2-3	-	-	CASSEGAASTDTQYF	TGTGCCAGCAGTGAAGGGGCAGCCTCCACAGATACGCAGTATTTT
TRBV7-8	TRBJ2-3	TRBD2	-	CASSLAAGGLTDTQYF	TGTGCCAGCAGCTTAGCGGCGGGAGGACTCACAGATACGCAGTATTTT